This TCR beta chain originates from a study of shared clonotypes between healthy human individuals. In the CD4+ fraction, cells were divided into CD45RA+ naive and CD45RA-negative memory subsets. Trimming removed 0 bases at V and 8 bases at J, with 13 bases between. This CDR3 has 13 residues. The germline V gene encodes CDR1 GTSNPN and CDR2 SVGIG (reference sequence). Assay execution took place at the deep level. Sequenced by immunoSEQ multiplex PCR; TCRdb stores in-frame clones only, minus some. The table lists 950,000 to 1,100,000 clones, 70% to 80% of them singletons, with 0.5% to 0.65% in the top ten.

The clonotype was recovered from a man in his late teens or twenties in good health. Some clones in this sample may be carry-over from other donors' samples. The genes are TRBV30 and TRBJ1-2, with D tentatively TRBD1 (6 bases). The material sequenced was memory CD4+ T cells from PBMCs. Specified subset: CD45RA-negative fraction. In DNA, the CDR3 is TGTGCCTGGAGTGTATGGGGGGCGCAAGGCTACACCTTC. It yields the protein CAWSVWGAQGYTF.